This T cell receptor (beta chain) originates from a study of T-cell reconstitution after alpha-beta-depleted transplantation in children. The CDR3 consists of 10 residues. Germline V CDR1 and CDR2: DFQATT, SNEGSKA (reference sequence). V gave up 5 bases and J gave up 5 bases, with 7 bases separating them. This clonotype was found many times. The library targeted TCRbeta and was prepared with unique molecular identifiers. TCRdb processed the PCR reads anew with MiXCR; each CDR3 protein has one entry. The sample consists of about 230,000 distinct CDR3 sequences, roughly a tenth of them appearing once. Material: PBMCs from the stem cell graft donor, obtained from the stem cell graft. V is TRBV20-1 and J is TRBJ2-7; D is uncertain. The TCR originated in a human donor who donated a stem cell graft to a child with SCID. CDR3 sequence reads: CSALDDEQYF. As DNA, the CDR3 is TGCAGTGCTCTCGATGACGAGCAGTACTTC.